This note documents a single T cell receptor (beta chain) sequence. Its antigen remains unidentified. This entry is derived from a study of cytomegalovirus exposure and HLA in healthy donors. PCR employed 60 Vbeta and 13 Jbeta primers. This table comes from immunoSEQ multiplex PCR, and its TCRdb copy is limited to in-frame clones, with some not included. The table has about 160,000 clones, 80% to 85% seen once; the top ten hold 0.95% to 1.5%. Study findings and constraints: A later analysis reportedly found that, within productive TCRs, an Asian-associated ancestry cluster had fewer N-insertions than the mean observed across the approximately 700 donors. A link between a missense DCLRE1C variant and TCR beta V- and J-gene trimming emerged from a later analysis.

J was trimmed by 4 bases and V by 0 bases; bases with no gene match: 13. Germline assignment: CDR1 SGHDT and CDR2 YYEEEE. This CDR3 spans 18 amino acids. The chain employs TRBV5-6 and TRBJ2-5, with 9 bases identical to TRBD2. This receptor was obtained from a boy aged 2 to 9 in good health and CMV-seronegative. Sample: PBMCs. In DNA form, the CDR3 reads TGTGCCAGCAGCTTGGAGGCCTCGACTAGCGGACTATCAGAGACCCAGTACTTC. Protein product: CASSLEASTSGLSETQYF.